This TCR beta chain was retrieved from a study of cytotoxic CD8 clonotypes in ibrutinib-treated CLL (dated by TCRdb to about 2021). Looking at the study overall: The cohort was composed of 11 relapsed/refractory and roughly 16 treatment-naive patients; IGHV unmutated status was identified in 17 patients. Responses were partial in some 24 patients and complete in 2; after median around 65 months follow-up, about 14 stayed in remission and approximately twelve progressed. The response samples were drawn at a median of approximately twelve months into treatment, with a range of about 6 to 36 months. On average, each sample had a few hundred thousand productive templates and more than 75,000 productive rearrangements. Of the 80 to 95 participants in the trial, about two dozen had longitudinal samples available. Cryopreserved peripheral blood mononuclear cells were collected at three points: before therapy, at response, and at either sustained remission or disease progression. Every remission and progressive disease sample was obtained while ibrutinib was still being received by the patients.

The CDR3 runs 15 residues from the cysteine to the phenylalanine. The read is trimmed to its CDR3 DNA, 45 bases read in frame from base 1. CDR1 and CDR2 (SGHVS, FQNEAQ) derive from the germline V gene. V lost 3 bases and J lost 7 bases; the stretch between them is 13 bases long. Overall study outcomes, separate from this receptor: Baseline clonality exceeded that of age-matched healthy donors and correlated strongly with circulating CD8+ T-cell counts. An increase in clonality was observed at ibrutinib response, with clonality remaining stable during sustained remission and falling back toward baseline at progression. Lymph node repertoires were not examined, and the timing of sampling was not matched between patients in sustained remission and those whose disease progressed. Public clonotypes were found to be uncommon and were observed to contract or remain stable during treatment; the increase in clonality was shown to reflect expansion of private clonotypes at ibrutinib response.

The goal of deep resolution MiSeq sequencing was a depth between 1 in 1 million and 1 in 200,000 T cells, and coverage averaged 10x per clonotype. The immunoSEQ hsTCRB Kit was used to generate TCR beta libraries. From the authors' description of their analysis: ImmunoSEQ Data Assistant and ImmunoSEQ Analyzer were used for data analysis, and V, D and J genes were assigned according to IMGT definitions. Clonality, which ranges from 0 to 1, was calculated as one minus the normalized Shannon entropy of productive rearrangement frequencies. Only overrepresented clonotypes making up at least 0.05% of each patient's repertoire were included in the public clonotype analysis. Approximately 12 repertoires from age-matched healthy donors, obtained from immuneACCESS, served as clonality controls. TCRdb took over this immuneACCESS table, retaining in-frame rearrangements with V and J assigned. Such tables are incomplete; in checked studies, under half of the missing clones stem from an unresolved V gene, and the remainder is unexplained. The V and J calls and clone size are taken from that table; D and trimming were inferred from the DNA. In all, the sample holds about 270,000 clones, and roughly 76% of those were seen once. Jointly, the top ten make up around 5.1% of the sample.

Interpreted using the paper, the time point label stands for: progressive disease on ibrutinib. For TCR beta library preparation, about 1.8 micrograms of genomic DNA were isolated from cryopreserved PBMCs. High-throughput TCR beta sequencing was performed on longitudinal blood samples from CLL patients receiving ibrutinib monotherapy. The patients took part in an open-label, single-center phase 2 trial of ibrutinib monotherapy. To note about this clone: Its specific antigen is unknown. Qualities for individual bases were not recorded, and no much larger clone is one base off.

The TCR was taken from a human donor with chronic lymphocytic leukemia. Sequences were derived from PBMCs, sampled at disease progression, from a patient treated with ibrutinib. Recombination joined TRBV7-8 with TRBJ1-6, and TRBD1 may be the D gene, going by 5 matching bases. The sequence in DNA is TGTGCCAGCAGCTTTGCAGGGAGAGGAAATTCACCCCTCCACTTT. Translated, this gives CASSFAGRGNSPLHF.